This TCR beta chain comes out of a study of blood T cell repertoires in COVID-19. As for the study in general: The origin of the acute and convalescent COVID-19 samples was the United States, Italy and Spain. The cDNA or gDNA used as material had been derived from T cells, B-cell-depleted T cells, or PBMCs.

V dropped 4 bases and J dropped 6 bases, with 19 bases sitting between them. The CDR3 extends over 16 amino acids. The V gene's germline CDR1 is SGHVS and CDR2 FQNEAQ. Per the study methods: Reference gene primer amplification in the assay estimated nucleated cell counts. Data came from immunoSEQ multiplex PCR; TCRdb stores just in-frame clones and leaves some out. D and trimming come from the DNA, and the V and J calls and clone size come from that table. The sample lists about 80,000 clones; about four fifths were seen once. Sequenced input: peripheral blood. The chain combines TRBV7-8 with TRBJ1-5; D remains ambiguous. The clonotype originates from a human donor in a cohort sampled during active COVID-19. CDR3 residues: CASSYREALLPQPQHF. In DNA, the CDR3 is TGTGCCAGCAGCTATAGAGAGGCGCTCCTCCCTCAGCCCCAGCATTTT.